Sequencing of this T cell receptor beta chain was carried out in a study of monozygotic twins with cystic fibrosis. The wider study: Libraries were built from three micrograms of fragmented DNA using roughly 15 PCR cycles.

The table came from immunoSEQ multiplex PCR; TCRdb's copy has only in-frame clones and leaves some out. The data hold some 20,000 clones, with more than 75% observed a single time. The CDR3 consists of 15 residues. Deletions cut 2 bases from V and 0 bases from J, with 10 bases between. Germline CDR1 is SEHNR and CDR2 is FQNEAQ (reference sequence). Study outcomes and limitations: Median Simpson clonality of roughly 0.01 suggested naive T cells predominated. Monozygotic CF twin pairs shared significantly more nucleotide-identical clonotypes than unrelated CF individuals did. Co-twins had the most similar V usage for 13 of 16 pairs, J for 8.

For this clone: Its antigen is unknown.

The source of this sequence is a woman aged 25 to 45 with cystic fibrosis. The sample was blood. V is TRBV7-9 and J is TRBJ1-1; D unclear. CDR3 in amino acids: CASSLLGVMNTEAFF. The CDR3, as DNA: TGTGCCAGCAGCTTACTCGGAGTCATGAACACTGAAGCTTTCTTT.